This T cell receptor beta chain was recorded in a study of spatial heterogeneity in lung cancer. Findings and limits, study-wide: It was found that expanded intratumoral alpha and beta TCR counts tracked tumor mutation counts.

This clonotype was detected a few times. What it binds is unknown. The germline V and J ends were trimmed by 4 bases and 3 bases, with 11 bases remaining between them. Germline V gene sequence: CDR1 SGHDT, CDR2 YYEEEE. The CDR3 runs 14 residues. TCRdb reprocessed the 5' RACE reads with MiXCR, giving one entry per CDR3 protein. The sample gives 5,000 or so distinct CDR3 sequences, around 12% of which show up once; about half is in the top ten. Time point of the sample: sample taken at primary tumor resection. TCRs were sequenced from unsorted whole RNA of tumor, nontumor lung or PBMC. The specimen was lung tumor tissue, collected at surgery. The gene calls are TRBV5-6 and TRBJ1-5; D not resolved. The sequence was obtained from a male donor with early-stage non-small cell lung cancer. This CDR3 reads CASSLRGYNQPQHF. The CDR3, as DNA: TGTGCCAGCAGCCTCCGCGGGTACAATCAGCCCCAGCATTTT.